This TCR beta chain derives from a study of cytomegalovirus exposure and HLA in healthy donors. A word on this clone: Its antigen remains unknown.

The PCR contained 60 Vbeta and 13 Jbeta primers. Data came from immunoSEQ multiplex PCR; TCRdb stores just in-frame clones and leaves some out. The data contain some 130,000 clones, approximately 80% of them singletons. Germline V CDR1 and CDR2: SNHLY, FYNNEI. CDR3 length: 14 amino acids. V was shortened by 7 bases and J by 0 bases, with 10 bases between the two germline ends. Study conclusions and caveats: Despite most TCR sequences being rare, some public TCRs occurred in many donors. Reported findings show TCR beta sequences accurately forecast HLA-A and HLA-B alleles in most subjects.

The sequence was obtained from a female donor in good health and CMV-seronegative. The J gene is TRBJ2-4, the V gene TRBV2, with D uncertain. Material for sequencing was PBMCs. CDR3 residues: CASNVAGAKNIQYF. CDR3 in DNA: TGTGCCAGCAATGTTGCAGGAGCCAAAAACATTCAGTACTTC.